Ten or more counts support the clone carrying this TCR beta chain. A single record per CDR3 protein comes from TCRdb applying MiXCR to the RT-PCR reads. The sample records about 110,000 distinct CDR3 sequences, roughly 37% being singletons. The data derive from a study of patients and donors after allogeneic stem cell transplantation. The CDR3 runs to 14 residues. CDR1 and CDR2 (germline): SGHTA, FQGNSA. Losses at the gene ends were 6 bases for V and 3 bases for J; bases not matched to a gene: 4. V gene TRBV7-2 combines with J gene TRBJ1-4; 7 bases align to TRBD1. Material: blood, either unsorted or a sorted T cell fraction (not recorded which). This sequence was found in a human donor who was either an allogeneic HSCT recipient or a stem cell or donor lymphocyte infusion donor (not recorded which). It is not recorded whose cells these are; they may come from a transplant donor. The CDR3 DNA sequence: TGTGCCAGCAGTCCCGGGACAGCTAATGAAAAACTGTTTTTT. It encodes CASSPGTANEKLFF.